The 7 T cell receptor beta chains in this list originate from one sample, sequenced in a study of T cell clonotyping in hematopoietic cell transplantation. The repertoire was sequenced with immunoSEQ multiplex PCR; TCRdb's copy has only in-frame clones and lacks some. The sample yields several thousand clones, 60% to 80% seen once. The sample in question was PBMCs, obtained 180 days after allogeneic stem cell transplant. Receptor source: a male patient aged 40 to 55 who had an allogeneic stem cell transplant from a related donor, so the T cells may come from the graft donor. Some clones in this sample may be carry-over from other donors' samples.

The gene calls are TRBV28 and TRBJ1-2, with 7 bases fitting TRBD1. This CDR3 contains 13 residues. CDR1 MDHEN and CDR2 SYDVKM come from the germline V gene. The J segment lost 7 bases and the V segment lost 4 bases, leaving 6 bases of the junction unmatched. For the CDR3, the DNA is TGTGCCAGCAGTTCAACAGGGGCGGGTGGCTACACCTTC. Translating gives CASSSTGAGGYTF.

This rearrangement joins TRBV4-3 to TRBJ1-2; no definite D call. V was pared by 1 base and J by 5 bases, with 8 bases between. The CDR3 sequence is 13 residues long. CDR1 and CDR2 (germline): LGHNA, YSLEER. The CDR3 reads CASSQGAEYGYTF. The CDR3 DNA sequence: TGCGCCAGCAGCCAAGGCGCGGAGTATGGCTACACCTTC.

This sequence joins TRBV19 and TRBJ1-1; D is unclear. Trimming removed 4 bases at V and 5 bases at J, with 14 bases between. Germline CDR1 is LNHDA and CDR2 is SQIVND (reference sequence). The CDR3 consists of 14 residues. The CDR3 region is CASSTDTPGTEAFF. CDR3 nucleotide sequence: TGTGCCAGTAGTACCGATACACCGGGGACTGAAGCTTTCTTT.

The V gene is TRBV5-8, the J gene TRBJ1-2; the D gene is possibly TRBD1 (6 bases). CDR3 size: 14 residues. The germline V gene has CDR1 SGHTS and CDR2 YDEGEE. The V end was cut by 1 base, the J end by 8 bases, with 15 bases between. As DNA, the CDR3 is TGTGCCAGCAGCTTGTTAAACAGGGACCGGGGCTACACCTTC. This gives the protein CASSLLNRDRGYTF.

V gene TRBV27 combines with J gene TRBJ2-5; 12 bases are a match to TRBD2. Germline trimming cut 6 bases from V and 5 bases from J; bases unmatched to any gene: 4. The CDR3 is 14 residues long. Germline CDR1 is MNHEY and CDR2 is SMNVEV (reference sequence). Here the CDR3 DNA reads TGTGCCAGCAGGCCGGGACTAGCGGGCGAGACCCAGTACTTC. As protein: CASRPGLAGETQYF.

The chain carries TRBV10-3 and TRBJ1-2; D uncertain. Germline V gene lookup returns CDR1 ENHRY and CDR2 SYGVKD. The length of the CDR3 is 12 residues. V was trimmed by 7 bases and J by 2 bases, leaving 8 bases between them. The CDR3 loop is CAITKDNYGYTF. The CDR3 coding sequence is TGTGCCATCACGAAGGACAACTATGGCTACACCTTC.

The chain has TRBV7-9 and TRBJ2-7; 7 bases line up with TRBD1. The junction had 10 bases not matched to a gene; V was cut back by 2 bases and J by 0 bases. The germline CDR1 and CDR2 sequences are SEHNR and FQNEAQ (reference sequence). This CDR3 comprises 17 residues. The CDR3 reads CASSLYGPRQGSYEQYF. Here the CDR3 DNA reads TGTGCCAGCAGCTTATATGGCCCCCGACAGGGCTCCTACGAGCAGTACTTC.